This T cell receptor (beta chain) was retrieved from a study of cytomegalovirus exposure and HLA in healthy donors. The germline V and J ends were trimmed by 3 bases and 1 base, with 6 bases remaining between them. CDR1 is SEHNR, CDR2 FQNEAQ, per germline (reference sequence). The CDR3 spans 13 residues. Sequencing used immunoSEQ multiplex PCR; TCRdb keeps in-frame clones, though not all of them. The profile shows about 180,000 clones, around 85% of them singletons. The chain links TRBV7-9 to TRBJ2-5, with a weak D call TRBD1 (5 bases). This sequence originates from a man younger than 35 in good health and CMV-seropositive. Sequenced input: PBMCs. The CDR3 protein is CASSFRAQETQYF. The CDR3 bases are TGTGCCAGCAGCTTCAGGGCCCAAGAGACCCAGTACTTC.